The rows below give T cell receptor beta chains drawn from one sample of a study of blood T cell repertoires in COVID-19. Some clones are missing from TCRdb's copy, which holds only in-frame ones; the method was immunoSEQ multiplex PCR. The top ten clones hold less than 5% of a sample with about 260,000 clones, about 87% of them seen once. The specimen sequenced was peripheral blood. Every receptor here comes from a man aged 55 to 70 who had recovered from COVID-19. Each CDR3 is given with its conserved first and last residue. The order of the fields is clone size, V gene, J gene, D gene, CDR3 DNA, CDR3 protein. D genes are given only for firm matches. Clone size is not always given. Where it is, it says once, few, many or a class for expanded clones.

>-|TRBV27|TRBJ2-7|-
TGTGCCAGCAGTCGACACATCTCCTACGAGCAGTACTTC
CASSRHISYEQYF
>once|TRBV2|TRBJ2-7|TRBD1
TGTGCCAGCAGTGATTTATTGGACAGGGTATCAGGGGAGCAGTACTTC
CASSDLLDRVSGEQYF
>-|TRBV19|TRBJ1-4|-
TGTGCCAGTAGTTGGGGGGGCCTTGTTAAGGAAAAACTGTTTTTT
CASSWGGLVKEKLFF
>-|TRBV9|TRBJ2-3|-
TGTGCCAGCAGCCCCCGGGACTTCGGCACAGATACGCAGTATTTT
CASSPRDFGTDTQYF
>few|TRBV5-1|TRBJ2-7|-
TGCGCCAGCAGCCTCGGGTCTAGCTCCTACGAGCAGTACTTC
CASSLGSSSYEQYF
>-|TRBV4-2|TRBJ2-2|TRBD1
TGTGCCAGCAGCCCGACAGGGGGCGTGAACACCGGGGAGCTGTTTTTT
CASSPTGGVNTGELFF
>-|TRBV15|TRBJ2-5|TRBD2
TGTGCCACCAGCAGAGACCGGGGGAGGGGACGAGGGGAGACCCAGTACTTC
CATSRDRGRGRGETQYF
>-|TRBV12-3/TRBV12-4|TRBJ1-6|-
TGTGCCAGCAGTTGGTCTGGGGGGTCCCCCCTCCACTTT
CASSWSGGSPLHF
>once|TRBV19|TRBJ1-2|-
TGTGCCAGTAGTATAGCCCTGGGGGCCGGCTATGGCTACACCTTC
CASSIALGAGYGYTF
>-|TRBV24-1|TRBJ2-3|TRBD1
TGTGCCACCAGTACCAGGGGGCAAGGAACAGATACGCAGTATTTT
CATSTRGQGTDTQYF
>-|TRBV27|TRBJ1-1|-
TGTGCCAGCAGTCCCCGGAGACGGGACACTGAAGCTTTCTTT
CASSPRRRDTEAFF
>-|TRBV11-2|TRBJ2-7|-
TGTGCCAGCAGCTTAGGGGGGCCCTCCTACGAGCAGTACTTC
CASSLGGPSYEQYF
>-|TRBV5-1|TRBJ2-7|TRBD1
TGCGCCAGCAGCACGGGGACAGGGTCGAGCGAGCAGTACTTC
CASSTGTGSSEQYF
>-|TRBV9|TRBJ1-2|TRBD1
TGTGCCAGCAGCGCCGAGGACAGGGGCGGAGGTGGCTACACCTTC
CASSAEDRGGGGYTF
>-|TRBV5-1|TRBJ2-7|TRBD2
TGCGCCAGCAGCTTGGGACTAGCGGGGACCTCCTACGAGCAGTACTTC
CASSLGLAGTSYEQYF
>-|TRBV6-5|TRBJ2-1|-
TGTGCCAGCAGCGTCAGGACTGCAAATGAGCAGTTCTTC
CASSVRTANEQFF
>once|TRBV15|TRBJ1-5|TRBD1
TGTGCCACCAGCCGGACAGGGGGCGGCAATCAGCCCCAGCATTTT
CATSRTGGGNQPQHF
>-|TRBV7-9|TRBJ1-3|-
TGTGCCAGCAGCTTAGGTGTGGGCGGAAACACCATATATTTT
CASSLGVGGNTIYF
>-|TRBV11-3|TRBJ1-1|-
TGTGCCAGCAGCTACGCTGGGCCCCCAAATGAGGCTTTCTTT
CASSYAGPPNEAFF
>-|TRBV7-2|TRBJ2-5|TRBD1
TGTGCCAGCAGCTTATTGGGACCAGGACAGGGGCTCCGAGAGACCCAGTACTTC
CASSLLGPGQGLRETQYF
>-|TRBV5-4|TRBJ2-7|-
TGTGCCAGCCGAACCCTAGGATCCCCTACCTACGAGCAGTACTTC
CASRTLGSPTYEQYF
>-|TRBV6-5|TRBJ1-3|-
TGTGCCAGCCACAGGTCTGGAAACACCATATATTTT
CASHRSGNTIYF
>-|TRBV9|TRBJ2-2|TRBD2
TGTGCCAGCAGCGTAGTGGCGGGGGTCATGAACACCGGGGAGCTGTTTTTT
CASSVVAGVMNTGELFF
>-|TRBV5-4|TRBJ2-1|TRBD1
TGTGCCAGCAGCCTCCGGGACAGTTCCTACAATGAGCAGTTCTTC
CASSLRDSSYNEQFF
>-|TRBV24-1|TRBJ1-5|-
TGTGCCACCAGTGATACTTCCCATCCCCAGCATTTT
CATSDTSHPQHF
>few|TRBV6-5|TRBJ1-5|-
TGTGCCAGCCGCAGGGATTTGAATCAGCCCCAGCATTTT
CASRRDLNQPQHF
>-|TRBV19|TRBJ1-2|-
TGTGCCAGTAGTATACTAGCTGCTACAGGGAGTAGGCACTATGGCTACACCTTC
CASSILAATGSRHYGYTF
>-|TRBV12-3/TRBV12-4|TRBJ2-2|-
TGTGCCAGCAGGGCAGGGCCCGGGGAGCTGTTTTTT
CASRAGPGELFF
>-|TRBV6-5|TRBJ1-2|-
TGTGCCAGCAGGGGCCTGGGGACTGGGGATTTCGGCTACACCTTC
CASRGLGTGDFGYTF
>few|TRBV20-1|TRBJ1-1|TRBD1
TGCGCAAAAGGGGGCTGGTGGTTT
CAKGGWWF
>-|TRBV6-6|TRBJ2-3|TRBD2
TGTGCCGGAAGGAGGACTAGCGGGGGAGATTCAGATACGCAGTATTTT
CAGRRTSGGDSDTQYF
>-|TRBV9|TRBJ2-7|-
TGTGCCAGCAGCGCCGGGACTTTCCCCTACGAGCAGTACTTC
CASSAGTFPYEQYF
>-|TRBV11-2|TRBJ2-1|-
TGTGCCAGCAGTTCTACTCTACAGGGTAGCTCCTACAATGAGCAGTTCTTC
CASSSTLQGSSYNEQFF
>-|TRBV9|TRBJ2-7|TRBD1
TGTGCCAGCAGCGCCCGGACAGGGGGGACCCACGAGCAGTACTTC
CASSARTGGTHEQYF
>few|TRBV4-1|TRBJ2-7|-
TGCGCCAGCAGCCCCGCCCGAGGGTCTAGCTCCTACGAGCAGTACTTC
CASSPARGSSSYEQYF
>-|TRBV3-1/TRBV3-2|TRBJ2-7|TRBD1
TGTGCCAGCAGCTTTGGACAGGGGGGGTACGAGCAGTACTTC
CASSFGQGGYEQYF
>-|TRBV6-5|TRBJ2-1|-
TGTGCCAGCAGTTACCTACAGGGCACCTACAATGAGCAGTTCTTC
CASSYLQGTYNEQFF
>few|TRBV11-2|TRBJ1-1|-
TGTGCCAGCAGCCCTAGGACCGGAGGATACACTGAAGCTTTCTTT
CASSPRTGGYTEAFF
>once|TRBV18|TRBJ2-7|TRBD1
TGTGCCAGCTCACCACGAGGGACAGGGTATACCTACGAGCAGTACTTC
CASSPRGTGYTYEQYF
>-|TRBV2|TRBJ1-1|TRBD1
TGTGCCAGCAGCAAGGGGGCCAGGGGCGGCTTATATGAAGCTTTCTTT
CASSKGARGGLYEAFF
>-|TRBV3-1/TRBV3-2|TRBJ2-1|TRBD1
TGTGCCAGCAGCCAAGGGACAGGGTTTGAGCAGTTCTTC
CASSQGTGFEQFF
>-|TRBV6-2/TRBV6-3|TRBJ1-5|TRBD1
TGTGCCAGCAGTAAAGACAGGGGTTGGAATCAGCCCCAGCATTTT
CASSKDRGWNQPQHF
>-|TRBV19|TRBJ2-1|TRBD1
TGTGCCAGTAGTATTGGACACAGGGGTTTTCGTAATGAGCAGTTCTTC
CASSIGHRGFRNEQFF
>-|TRBV5-1|TRBJ1-1|TRBD1
TGCGCCAGCAGCCCCCGGACAGGGAACACTGAAGCTTTCTTT
CASSPRTGNTEAFF
>once|TRBV27|TRBJ1-5|-
TGTGCCAGCAGTTTAAAGCCCCCTGGGGCCAGAATTAGGAGCAATCAGCCCCAGCATTTT
CASSLKPPGARIRSNQPQHF